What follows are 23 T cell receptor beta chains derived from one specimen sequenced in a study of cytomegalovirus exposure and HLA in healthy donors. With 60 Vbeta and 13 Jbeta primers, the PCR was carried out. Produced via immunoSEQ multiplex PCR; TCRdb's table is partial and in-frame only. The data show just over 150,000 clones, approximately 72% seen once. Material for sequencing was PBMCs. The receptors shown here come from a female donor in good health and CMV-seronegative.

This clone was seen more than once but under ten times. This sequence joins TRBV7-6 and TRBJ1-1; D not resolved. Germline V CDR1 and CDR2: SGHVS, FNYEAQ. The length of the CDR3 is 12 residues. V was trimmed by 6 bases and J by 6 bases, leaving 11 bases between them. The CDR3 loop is CASSSGLAEAFF. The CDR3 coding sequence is TGTGCCAGCAGTTCGGGTTTGGCTGAAGCTTTCTTT.

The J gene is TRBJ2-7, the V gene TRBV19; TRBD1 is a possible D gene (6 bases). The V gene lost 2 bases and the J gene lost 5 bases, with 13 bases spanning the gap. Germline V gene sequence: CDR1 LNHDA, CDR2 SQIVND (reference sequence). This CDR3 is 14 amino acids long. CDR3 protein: CASSIRQGPHEQYF. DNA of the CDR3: TGTGCCAGTAGTATAAGGCAGGGGCCCCACGAGCAGTACTTC. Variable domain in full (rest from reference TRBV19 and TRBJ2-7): DGGITQSPKYLFRKEGQNVTLSCEQNLNHDAMYWYRQDPGQGLRLIYYSQIVNDFQKGDIAEGYSVSREKKESFPLTVTSAQKNPTAFYLCASSIRQGPHEQYFGPGTRLTVT.

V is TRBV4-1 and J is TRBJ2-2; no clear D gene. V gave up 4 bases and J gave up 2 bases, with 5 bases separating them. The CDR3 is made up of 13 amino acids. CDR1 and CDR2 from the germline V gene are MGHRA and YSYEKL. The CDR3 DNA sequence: TGCGCCAGCAGCCTCACAAACACCGGGGAGCTGTTTTTT. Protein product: CASSLTNTGELFF.

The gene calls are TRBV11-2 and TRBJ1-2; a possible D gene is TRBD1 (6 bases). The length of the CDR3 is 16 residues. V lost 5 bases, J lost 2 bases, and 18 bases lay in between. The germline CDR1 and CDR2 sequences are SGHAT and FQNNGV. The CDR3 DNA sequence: TGTGCCAGCAGCCCCATCGGACAGATACGGAACTATGGCTACACCTTC. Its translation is CASSPIGQIRNYGYTF.

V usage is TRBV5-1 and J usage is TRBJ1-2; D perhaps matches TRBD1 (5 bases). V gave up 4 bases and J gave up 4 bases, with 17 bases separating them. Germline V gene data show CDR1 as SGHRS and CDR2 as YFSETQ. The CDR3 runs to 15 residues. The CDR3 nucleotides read TGCGCCAGCAGCCCGGCGGTCGGGGGGGTCTATGGCTACACCTTC. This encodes CASSPAVGGVYGYTF.

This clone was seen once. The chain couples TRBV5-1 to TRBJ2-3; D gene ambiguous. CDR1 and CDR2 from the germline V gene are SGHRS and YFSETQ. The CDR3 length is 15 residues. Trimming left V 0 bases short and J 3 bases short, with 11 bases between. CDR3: CASSLAGAETDTQYF. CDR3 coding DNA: TGCGCCAGCAGCTTGGCTGGTGCGGAAACAGATACGCAGTATTTT.

CDR3 residues: CASSLATGEGGKNIQYF. CDR3 DNA: TGTGCCAGCAGCTTAGCGACGGGGGAGGGGGGCAAAAACATTCAGTACTTC. The chain carries TRBV7-2 and TRBJ2-4, with D tentatively TRBD2 (7 bases). CDR1 is SGHTA, CDR2 FQGNSA, per germline. Trimming took 0 bases from V and 3 from J, leaving 15 bases between them. This CDR3 has 17 residues.

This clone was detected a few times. The CDR3 region has the DNA TGTGCCAGCAGCTTAGACCTAGCGGGGGAGGACACCGGGGAGCTGTTTTTT. Encoded protein: CASSLDLAGEDTGELFF. J is TRBJ2-2 and V is TRBV7-9; 10 positions match TRBD2. CDR3 length: 17 residues. With V trimmed by 1 base and J by 3 bases, 5 bases remained unmatched. CDR1 is SEHNR and CDR2 is FQNEAQ in the germline V gene (reference sequence).

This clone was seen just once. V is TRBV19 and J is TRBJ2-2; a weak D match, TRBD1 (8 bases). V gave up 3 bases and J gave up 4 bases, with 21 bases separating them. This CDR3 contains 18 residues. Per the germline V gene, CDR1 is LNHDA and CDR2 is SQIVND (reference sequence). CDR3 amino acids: CASSISPGQGGSTGELFF. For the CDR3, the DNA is TGTGCCAGTAGTATCTCCCCCGGACAGGGAGGGAGCACCGGGGAGCTGTTTTTT.

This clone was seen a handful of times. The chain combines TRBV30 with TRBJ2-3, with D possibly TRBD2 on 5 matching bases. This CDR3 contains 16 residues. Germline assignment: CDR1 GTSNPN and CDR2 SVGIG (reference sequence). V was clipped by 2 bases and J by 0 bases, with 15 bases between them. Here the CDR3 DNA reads TGTGCCTGGAGTCCCGGGATCCTCTCTAGCACAGATACGCAGTATTTT. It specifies CAWSPGILSSTDTQYF.

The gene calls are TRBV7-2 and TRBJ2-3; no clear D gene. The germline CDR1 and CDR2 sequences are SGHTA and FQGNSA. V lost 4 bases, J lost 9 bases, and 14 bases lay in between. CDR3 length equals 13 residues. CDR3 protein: CASSSQIAGTQYF. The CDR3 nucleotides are TGTGCCAGCAGCTCACAAATCGCCGGGACGCAGTATTTT.

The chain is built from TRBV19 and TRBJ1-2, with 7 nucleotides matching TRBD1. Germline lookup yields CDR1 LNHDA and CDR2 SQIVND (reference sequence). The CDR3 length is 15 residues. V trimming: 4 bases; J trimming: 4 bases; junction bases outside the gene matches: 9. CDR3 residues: CASSTLTGRGYGYTF. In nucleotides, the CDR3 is TGTGCCAGTAGTACCTTGACAGGGCGAGGCTATGGCTACACCTTC. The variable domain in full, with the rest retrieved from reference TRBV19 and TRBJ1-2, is DGGITQSPKYLFRKEGQNVTLSCEQNLNHDAMYWYRQDPGQGLRLIYYSQIVNDFQKGDIAEGYSVSREKKESFPLTVTSAQKNPTAFYLCASSTLTGRGYGYTFGSGTRLTVV.

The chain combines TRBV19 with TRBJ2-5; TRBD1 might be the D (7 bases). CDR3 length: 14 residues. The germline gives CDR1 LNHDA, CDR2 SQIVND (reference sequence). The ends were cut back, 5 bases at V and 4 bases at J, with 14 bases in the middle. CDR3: CASSPRDRGETQYF. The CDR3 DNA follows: TGTGCCAGTAGTCCGCGGGACAGAGGAGAGACCCAGTACTTC.

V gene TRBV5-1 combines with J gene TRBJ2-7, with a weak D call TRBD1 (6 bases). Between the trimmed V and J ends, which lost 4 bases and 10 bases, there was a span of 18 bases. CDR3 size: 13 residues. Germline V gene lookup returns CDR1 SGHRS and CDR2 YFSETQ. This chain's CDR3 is CASSRGLGGEQYF. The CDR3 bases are TGCGCCAGCAGCCGGGGCCTAGGGGGAGAACAGTACTTC.

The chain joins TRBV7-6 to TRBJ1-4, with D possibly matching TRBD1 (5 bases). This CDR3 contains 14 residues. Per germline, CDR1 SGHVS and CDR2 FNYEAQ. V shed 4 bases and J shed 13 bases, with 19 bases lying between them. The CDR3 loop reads CASSSGTLGSRLFF. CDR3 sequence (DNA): TGTGCCAGCAGCTCTGGGACTTTAGGCAGCAGACTGTTTTTT.

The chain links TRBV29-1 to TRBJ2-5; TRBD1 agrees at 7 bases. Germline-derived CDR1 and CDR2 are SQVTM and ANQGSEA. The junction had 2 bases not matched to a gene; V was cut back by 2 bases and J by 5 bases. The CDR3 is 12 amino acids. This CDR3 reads CSVERGHETQYF. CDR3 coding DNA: TGCAGCGTTGAAAGGGGGCATGAGACCCAGTACTTC.

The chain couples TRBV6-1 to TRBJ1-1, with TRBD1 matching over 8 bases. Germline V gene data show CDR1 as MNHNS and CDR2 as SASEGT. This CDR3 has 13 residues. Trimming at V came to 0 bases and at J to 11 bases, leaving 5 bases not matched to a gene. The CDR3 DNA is TGTGCCAGCAGTGAAGCTGGGACAGGAGAGGCTTTCTTT. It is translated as CASSEAGTGEAFF.

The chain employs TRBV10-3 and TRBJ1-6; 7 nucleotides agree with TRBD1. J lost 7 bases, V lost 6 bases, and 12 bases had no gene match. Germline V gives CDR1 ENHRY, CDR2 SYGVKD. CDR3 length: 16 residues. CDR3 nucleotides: TGTGCCATCAGCGAACTACGACAGGGTGACAATTCACCCCTCCACTTT. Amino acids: CAISELRQGDNSPLHF.

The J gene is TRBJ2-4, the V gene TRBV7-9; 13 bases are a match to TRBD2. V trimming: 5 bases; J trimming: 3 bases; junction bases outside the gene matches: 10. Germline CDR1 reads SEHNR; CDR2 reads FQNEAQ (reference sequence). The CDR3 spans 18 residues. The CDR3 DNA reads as TGTGCCAGCAGCGAACTAGCGGGAGGGCTCGGTGGCAAAAACATTCAGTACTTC. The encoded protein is CASSELAGGLGGKNIQYF.

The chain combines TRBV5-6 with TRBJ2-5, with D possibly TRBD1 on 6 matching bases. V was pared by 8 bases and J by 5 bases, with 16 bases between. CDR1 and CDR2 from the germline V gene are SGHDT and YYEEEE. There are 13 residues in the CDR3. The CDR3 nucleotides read TGTGCCAGTTCCCAGGGGCCCCGGGAGACCCAGTACTTC. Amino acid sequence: CASSQGPRETQYF.

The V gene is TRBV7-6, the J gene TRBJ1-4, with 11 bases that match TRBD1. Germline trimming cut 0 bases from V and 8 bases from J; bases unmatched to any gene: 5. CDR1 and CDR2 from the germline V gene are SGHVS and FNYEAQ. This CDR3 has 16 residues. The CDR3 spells CASSLAWDRGSEKLFF. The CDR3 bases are TGTGCCAGCAGCTTAGCGTGGGACAGGGGGAGCGAAAAACTGTTTTTT. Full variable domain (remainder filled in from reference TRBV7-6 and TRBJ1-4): GAGVSQSPRYKVTKRGQDVALRCDPISGHVSLYWYRQALGQGPEFLTYFNYEAQQDKSGLPNDRFSAERPEGSISTLTIQRTEQRDSAMYRCASSLAWDRGSEKLFFGSGTQLSVL.

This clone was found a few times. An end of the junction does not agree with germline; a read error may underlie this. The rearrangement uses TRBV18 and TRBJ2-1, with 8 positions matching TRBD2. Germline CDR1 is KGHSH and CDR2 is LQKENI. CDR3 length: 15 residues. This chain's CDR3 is CASSPQSGGPNEQFF. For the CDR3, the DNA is TGTGCCAGCTCCCCACAATCGGGAGGGCCCAATGAGCAGTTCTTC.

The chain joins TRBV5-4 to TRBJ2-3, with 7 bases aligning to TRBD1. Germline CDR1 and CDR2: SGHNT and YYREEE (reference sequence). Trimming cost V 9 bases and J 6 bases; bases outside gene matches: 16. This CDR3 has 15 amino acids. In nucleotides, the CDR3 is TGTGCCACCTCGCTTGATATGGGACAGATGGATACGCAGTATTTT. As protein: CATSLDMGQMDTQYF.